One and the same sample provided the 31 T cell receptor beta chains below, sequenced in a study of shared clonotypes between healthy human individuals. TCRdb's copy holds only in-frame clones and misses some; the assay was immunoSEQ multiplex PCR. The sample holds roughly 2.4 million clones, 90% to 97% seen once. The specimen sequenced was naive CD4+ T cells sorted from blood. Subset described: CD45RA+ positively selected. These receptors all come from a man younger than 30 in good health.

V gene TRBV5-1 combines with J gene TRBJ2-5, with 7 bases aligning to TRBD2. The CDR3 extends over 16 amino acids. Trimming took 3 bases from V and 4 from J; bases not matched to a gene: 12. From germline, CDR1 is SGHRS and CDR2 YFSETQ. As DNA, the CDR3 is TGCGCCAGCAGCTGGGGAGGGTCTAGCGCCCGAGAGACCCAGTACTTC. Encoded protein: CASSWGGSSARETQYF.

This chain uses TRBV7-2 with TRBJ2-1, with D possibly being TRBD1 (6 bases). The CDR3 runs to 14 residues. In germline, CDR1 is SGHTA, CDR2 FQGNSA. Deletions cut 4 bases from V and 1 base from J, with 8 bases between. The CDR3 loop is CASSSGASYNEQFF. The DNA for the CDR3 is TGTGCCAGCAGCTCAGGGGCTTCCTACAATGAGCAGTTCTTC.

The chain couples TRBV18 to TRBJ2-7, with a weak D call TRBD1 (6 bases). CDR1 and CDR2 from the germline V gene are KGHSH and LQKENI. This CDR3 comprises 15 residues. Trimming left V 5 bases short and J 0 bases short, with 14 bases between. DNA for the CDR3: TGTGCCAGCTCAGCCGGGACACAAAGCTCCTACGAGCAGTACTTC. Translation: CASSAGTQSSYEQYF.

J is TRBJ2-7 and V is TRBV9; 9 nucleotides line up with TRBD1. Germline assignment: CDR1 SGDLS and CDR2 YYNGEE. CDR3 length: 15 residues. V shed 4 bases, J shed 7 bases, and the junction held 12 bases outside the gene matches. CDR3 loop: CASSPRDREYEEQYF. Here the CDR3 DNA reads TGTGCCAGCAGCCCCCGGGACAGGGAGTATGAGGAGCAGTACTTC.

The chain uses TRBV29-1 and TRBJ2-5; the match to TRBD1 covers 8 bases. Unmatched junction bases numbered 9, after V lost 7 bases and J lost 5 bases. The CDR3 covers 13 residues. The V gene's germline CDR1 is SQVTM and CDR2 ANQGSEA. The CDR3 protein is CSAPDRVGETQYF. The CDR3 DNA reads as TGCAGCGCCCCGGACAGGGTGGGCGAGACCCAGTACTTC.

DNA for the CDR3: TGTGCCAGCAGCGCTCGGAGCACAGATACGCAGTATTTT. Translation gives CASSARSTDTQYF. The chain carries TRBV9 and TRBJ2-3; D gene ambiguous. There are 13 residues in the CDR3. Germline loops: CDR1 SGDLS, CDR2 YYNGEE. The V end was cut by 3 bases, the J end by 0 bases, with 5 bases between.

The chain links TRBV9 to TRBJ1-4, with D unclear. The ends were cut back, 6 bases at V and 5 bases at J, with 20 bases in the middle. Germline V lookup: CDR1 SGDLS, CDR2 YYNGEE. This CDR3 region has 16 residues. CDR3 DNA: TGTGCCAGCACCCCCGGGTTAGGGTGGGAAAATGAAAAACTGTTTTTT. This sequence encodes CASTPGLGWENEKLFF.

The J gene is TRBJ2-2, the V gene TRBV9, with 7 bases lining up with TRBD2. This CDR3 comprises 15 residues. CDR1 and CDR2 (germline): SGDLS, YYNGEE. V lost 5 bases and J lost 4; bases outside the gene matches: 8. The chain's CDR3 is CASSWNWGGTGELFF. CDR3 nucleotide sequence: TGTGCCAGCAGTTGGAACTGGGGGGGCACCGGGGAGCTGTTTTTT.

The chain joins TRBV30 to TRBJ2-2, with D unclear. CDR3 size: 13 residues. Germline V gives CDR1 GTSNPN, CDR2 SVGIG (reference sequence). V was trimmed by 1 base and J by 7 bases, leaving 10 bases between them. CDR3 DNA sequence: TGTGCCTGGAGTGACGGTCTTTACGGGGAGCTGTTTTTT. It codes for CAWSDGLYGELFF.

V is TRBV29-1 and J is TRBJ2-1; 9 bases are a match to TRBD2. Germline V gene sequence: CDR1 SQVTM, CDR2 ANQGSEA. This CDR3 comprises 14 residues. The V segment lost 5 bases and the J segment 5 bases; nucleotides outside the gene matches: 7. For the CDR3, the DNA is TGCAGCGTTCTGCTAGCGGGATTGGACAATGAGCAGTTCTTC. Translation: CSVLLAGLDNEQFF.

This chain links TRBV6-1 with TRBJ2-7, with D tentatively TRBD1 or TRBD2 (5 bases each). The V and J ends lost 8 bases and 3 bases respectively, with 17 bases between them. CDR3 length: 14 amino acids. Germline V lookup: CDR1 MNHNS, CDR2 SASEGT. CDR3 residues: CASRGLAGIYEQYF. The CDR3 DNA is TGTGCCAGCCGTGGGCTAGCAGGGATCTACGAGCAGTACTTC.

CDR3 loop: CASSPTIYDRTLYEQYF. In DNA form, the CDR3 reads TGTGCCAGCAGCCCTACGATCTATGACAGGACGCTCTACGAGCAGTACTTC. The chain carries TRBV7-2 and TRBJ2-7, with D possibly matching TRBD1 (6 bases). The CDR3 consists of 17 residues. Deletions cut 5 bases from V and 3 bases from J, with 23 bases between. Germline-derived CDR1 and CDR2 are SGHTA and FQGNSA.

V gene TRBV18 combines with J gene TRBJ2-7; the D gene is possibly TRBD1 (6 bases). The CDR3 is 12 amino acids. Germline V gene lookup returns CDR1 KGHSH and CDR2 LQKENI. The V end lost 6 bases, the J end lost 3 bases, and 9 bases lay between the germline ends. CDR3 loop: CASSEGGYEQYF. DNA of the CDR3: TGTGCCAGCTCTGAAGGGGGCTACGAGCAGTACTTC.

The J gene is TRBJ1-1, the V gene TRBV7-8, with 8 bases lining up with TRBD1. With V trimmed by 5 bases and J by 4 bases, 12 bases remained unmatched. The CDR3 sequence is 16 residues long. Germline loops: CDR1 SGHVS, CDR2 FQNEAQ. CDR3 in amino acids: CASSVGQGVRGTEAFF. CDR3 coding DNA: TGTGCCAGCAGCGTCGGACAGGGCGTTCGGGGCACTGAAGCTTTCTTT.

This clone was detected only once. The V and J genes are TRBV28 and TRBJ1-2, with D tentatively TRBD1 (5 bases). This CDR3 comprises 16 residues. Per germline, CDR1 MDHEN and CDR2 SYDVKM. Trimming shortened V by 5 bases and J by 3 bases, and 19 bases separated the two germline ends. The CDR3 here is CASSLTGRRADYGYTF. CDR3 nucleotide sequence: TGTGCCAGCAGTCTTACGGGACGACGAGCGGACTATGGCTACACCTTC.

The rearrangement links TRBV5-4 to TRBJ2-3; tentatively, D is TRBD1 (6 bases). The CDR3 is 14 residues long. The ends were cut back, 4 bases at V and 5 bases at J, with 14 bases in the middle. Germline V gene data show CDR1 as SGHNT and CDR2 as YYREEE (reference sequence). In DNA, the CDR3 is TGTGCCAGCAGCACCGGACAGACGGGAGATACGCAGTATTTT. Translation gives CASSTGQTGDTQYF.

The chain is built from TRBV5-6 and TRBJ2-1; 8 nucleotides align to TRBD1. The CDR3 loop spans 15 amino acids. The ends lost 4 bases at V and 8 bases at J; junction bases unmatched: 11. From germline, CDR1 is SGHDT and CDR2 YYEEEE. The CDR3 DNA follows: TGTGCCAGCAGCCGGGGCGGCGCAGGGGGCCATGAGCAGTTCTTC. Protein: CASSRGGAGGHEQFF. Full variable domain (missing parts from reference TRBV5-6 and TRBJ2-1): DAGVTQSPTHLIKTRGQQVTLRCSPKSGHDTVSWYQQALGQGPQFIFQYYEEEERQRGNFPDRFSGHQFPNYSSELNVNALLLGDSALYLCASSRGGAGGHEQFFGPGTRLTVL.

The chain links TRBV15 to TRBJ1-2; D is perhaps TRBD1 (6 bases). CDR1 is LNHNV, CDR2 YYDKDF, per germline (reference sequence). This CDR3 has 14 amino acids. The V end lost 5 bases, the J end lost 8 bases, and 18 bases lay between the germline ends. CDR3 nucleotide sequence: TGTGCCACCAGCCTTCCCGGGACAAAGACCGGCTACACCTTC. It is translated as CATSLPGTKTGYTF.

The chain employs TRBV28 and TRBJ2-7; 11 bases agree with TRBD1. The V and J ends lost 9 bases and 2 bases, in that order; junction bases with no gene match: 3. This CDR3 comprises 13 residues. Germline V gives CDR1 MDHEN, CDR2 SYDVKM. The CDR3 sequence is CASGQGATYEQYF. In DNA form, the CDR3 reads TGTGCCAGTGGACAGGGGGCCACCTACGAGCAGTACTTC.

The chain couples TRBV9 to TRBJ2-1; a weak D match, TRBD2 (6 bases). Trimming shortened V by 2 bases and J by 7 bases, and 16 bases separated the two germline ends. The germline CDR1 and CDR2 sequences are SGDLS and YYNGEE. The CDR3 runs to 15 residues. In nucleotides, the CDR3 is TGTGCCAGCAGCGTCATTGGGACTGTACAAAATGAGCAGTTCTTC. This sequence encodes CASSVIGTVQNEQFF.

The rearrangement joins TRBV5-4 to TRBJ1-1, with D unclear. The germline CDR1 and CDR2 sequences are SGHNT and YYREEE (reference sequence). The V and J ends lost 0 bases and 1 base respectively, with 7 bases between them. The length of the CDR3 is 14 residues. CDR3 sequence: CASSLGVGNTEAFF. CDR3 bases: TGTGCCAGCAGCTTGGGGGTAGGGAACACTGAAGCTTTCTTT.

Here the CDR3 DNA reads TGCGCCAGCAGCCAAGAAGTACGGGCCACAGATACGCAGTATTTT. Protein product: CASSQEVRATDTQYF. The chain is built from TRBV4-1 and TRBJ2-3; D call uncertain. Germline V gene data show CDR1 as MGHRA and CDR2 as YSYEKL. The germline V and J ends were trimmed by 0 bases and 2 bases, with 9 bases remaining between them. CDR3 length: 15 amino acids.

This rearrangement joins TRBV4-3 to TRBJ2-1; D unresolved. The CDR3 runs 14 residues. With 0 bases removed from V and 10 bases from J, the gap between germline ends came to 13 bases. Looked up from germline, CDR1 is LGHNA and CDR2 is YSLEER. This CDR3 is CASSQDFDPREQFF. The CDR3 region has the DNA TGCGCCAGCAGCCAAGATTTCGACCCAAGGGAGCAGTTCTTC.

In DNA form, the CDR3 reads TGTGCCAGCAGTGCCAAAGGGGGGGTCACTGAAGCTTTCTTT. Its protein is CASSAKGGVTEAFF. The chain is built from TRBV6-5 and TRBJ1-1, with TRBD1 as a possible D gene (6 bases). Per the germline V gene, CDR1 is MNHEY and CDR2 is SVGAGI. With 5 bases removed from V and 4 bases from J, the gap between germline ends came to 14 bases. The CDR3 extends over 14 amino acids.

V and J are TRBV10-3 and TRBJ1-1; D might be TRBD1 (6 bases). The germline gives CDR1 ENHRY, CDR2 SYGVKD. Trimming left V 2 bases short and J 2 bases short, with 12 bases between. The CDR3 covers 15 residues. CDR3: CAISEEGGPNTEAFF. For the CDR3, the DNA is TGTGCCATCAGTGAGGAGGGGGGCCCCAACACTGAAGCTTTCTTT.

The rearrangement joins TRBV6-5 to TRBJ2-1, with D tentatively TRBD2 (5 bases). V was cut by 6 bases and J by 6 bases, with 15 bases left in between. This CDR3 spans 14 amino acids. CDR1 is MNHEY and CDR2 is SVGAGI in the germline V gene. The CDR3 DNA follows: TGTGCCAGCAGCCGGGGTGACTCGGGCAATGAGCAGTTCTTC. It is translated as CASSRGDSGNEQFF.

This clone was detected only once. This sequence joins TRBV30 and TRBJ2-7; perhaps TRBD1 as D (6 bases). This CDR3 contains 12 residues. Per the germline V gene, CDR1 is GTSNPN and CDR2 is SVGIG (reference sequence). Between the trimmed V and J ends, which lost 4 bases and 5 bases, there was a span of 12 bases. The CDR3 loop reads CAWKQGPDEQYF. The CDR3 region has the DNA TGTGCCTGGAAACAGGGCCCCGACGAGCAGTACTTC.

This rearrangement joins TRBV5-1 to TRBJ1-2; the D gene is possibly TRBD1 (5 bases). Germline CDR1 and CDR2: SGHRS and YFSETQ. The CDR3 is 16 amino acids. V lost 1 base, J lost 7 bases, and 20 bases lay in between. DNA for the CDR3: TGCGCCAGCAGCTTGTGGGGCCAAACAGCCTCTGGTGGCTACACCTTC. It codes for CASSLWGQTASGGYTF.

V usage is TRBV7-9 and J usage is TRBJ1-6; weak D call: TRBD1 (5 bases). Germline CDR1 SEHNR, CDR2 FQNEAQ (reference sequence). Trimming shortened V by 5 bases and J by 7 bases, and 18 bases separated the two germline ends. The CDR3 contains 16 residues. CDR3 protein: CASSPGGGFLNSPLHF. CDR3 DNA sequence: TGTGCCAGCAGCCCCGGGGGGGGATTCCTCAATTCACCCCTCCACTTT.

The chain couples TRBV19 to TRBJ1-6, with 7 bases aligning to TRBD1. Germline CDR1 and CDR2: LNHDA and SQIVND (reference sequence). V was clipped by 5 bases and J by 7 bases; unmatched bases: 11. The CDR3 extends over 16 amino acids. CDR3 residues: CASSEQGYQGNSPLHF. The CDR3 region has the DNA TGTGCCAGTAGTGAACAGGGGTATCAGGGAAATTCACCCCTCCACTTT.

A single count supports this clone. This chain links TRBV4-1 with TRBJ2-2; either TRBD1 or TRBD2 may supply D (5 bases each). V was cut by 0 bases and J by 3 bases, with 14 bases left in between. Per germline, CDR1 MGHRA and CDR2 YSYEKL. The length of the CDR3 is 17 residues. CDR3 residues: CASSQDQGGFYTGELFF. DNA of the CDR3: TGCGCCAGCAGCCAAGATCAGGGCGGGTTCTACACCGGGGAGCTGTTTTTT.